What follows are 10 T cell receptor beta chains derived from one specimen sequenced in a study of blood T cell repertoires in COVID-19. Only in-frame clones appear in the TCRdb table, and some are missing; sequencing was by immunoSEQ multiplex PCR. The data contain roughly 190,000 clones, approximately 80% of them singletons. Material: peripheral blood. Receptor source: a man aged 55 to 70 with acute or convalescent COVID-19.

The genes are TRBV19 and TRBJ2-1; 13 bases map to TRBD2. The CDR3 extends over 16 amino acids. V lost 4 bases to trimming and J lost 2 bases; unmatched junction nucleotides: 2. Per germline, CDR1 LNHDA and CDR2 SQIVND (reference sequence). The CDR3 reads CASSRTSGSPYNEQFF. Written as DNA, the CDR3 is TGTGCCAGTAGTAGGACTAGCGGGAGCCCCTACAATGAGCAGTTCTTC.

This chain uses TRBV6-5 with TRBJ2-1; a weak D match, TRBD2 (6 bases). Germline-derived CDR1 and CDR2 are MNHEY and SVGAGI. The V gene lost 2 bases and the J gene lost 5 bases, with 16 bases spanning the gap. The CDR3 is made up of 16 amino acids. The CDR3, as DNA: TGTGCCAGCAGTTACAGTGTGGGGGAGGTCGACAATGAGCAGTTCTTC. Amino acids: CASSYSVGEVDNEQFF.

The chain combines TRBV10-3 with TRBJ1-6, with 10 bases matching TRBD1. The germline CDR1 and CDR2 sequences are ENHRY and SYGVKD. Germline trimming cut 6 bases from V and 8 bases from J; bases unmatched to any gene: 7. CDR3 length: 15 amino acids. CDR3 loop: CAIRDRGQGDSPLHF. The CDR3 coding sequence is TGTGCCATCAGGGATAGAGGACAGGGGGATTCACCCCTCCACTTT.

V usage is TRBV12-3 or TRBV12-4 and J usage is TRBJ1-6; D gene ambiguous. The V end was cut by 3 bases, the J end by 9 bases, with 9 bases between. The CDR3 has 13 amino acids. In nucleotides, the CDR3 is TGTGCCAGCAGTTTTTGGTCGAGTTCACCCCTCCACTTT. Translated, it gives CASSFWSSSPLHF.

In DNA, the CDR3 is TGTGCCACCAGCAGGGTCCGCCTTGACAGGGAAGAATATGGCTACACCTTC. Translation gives CATSRVRLDREEYGYTF. This chain connects TRBV15 to TRBJ1-2; 7 bases line up with TRBD1. CDR1 LNHNV and CDR2 YYDKDF come from the germline V gene (reference sequence). The trim removed 3 bases at V and 5 bases at J, leaving 15 bases unmatched. The CDR3 totals 17 residues. Supplemented by reference TRBV15 and TRBJ1-2, the full variable domain reads DAMVIQNPRYQVTQFGKPVTLSCSQTLNHNVMYWYQQKSSQAPKLLFHYYDKDFNNEADTPDNFQSRRPNTSFCFLDIRSPGLGDTAMYLCATSRVRLDREEYGYTFGSGTRLTVV.

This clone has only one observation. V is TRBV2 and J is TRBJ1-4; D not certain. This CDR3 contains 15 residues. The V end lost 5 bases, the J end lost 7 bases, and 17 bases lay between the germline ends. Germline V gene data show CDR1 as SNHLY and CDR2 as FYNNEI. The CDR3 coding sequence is TGTGCCAGCAGTTTGGACCGGGAGATCGGTGAAAAACTGTTTTTT. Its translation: CASSLDREIGEKLFF.

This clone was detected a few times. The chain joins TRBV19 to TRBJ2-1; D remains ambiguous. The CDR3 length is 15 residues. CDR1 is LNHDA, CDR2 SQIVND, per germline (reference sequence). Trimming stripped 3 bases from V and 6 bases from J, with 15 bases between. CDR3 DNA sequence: TGTGCCAGTAGTATTAGTCTCACGGGTTTCAATGAGCAGTTCTTC. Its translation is CASSISLTGFNEQFF.

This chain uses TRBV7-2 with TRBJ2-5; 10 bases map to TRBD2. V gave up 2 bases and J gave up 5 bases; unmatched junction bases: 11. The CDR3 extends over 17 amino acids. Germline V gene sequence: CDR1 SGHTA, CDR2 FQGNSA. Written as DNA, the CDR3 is TGTGCCAGCAGCTTACGAGGGAGCGGGGGGGCAAGGGAGACCCAGTACTTC. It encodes CASSLRGSGGARETQYF. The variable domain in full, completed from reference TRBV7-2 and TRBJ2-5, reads GAGVSQSPSNKVTEKGKDVELRCDPISGHTALYWYRQSLGQGLEFLIYFQGNSAPDKSGLPSDRFSAERTGGSVSTLTIQRTQQEDSAVYLCASSLRGSGGARETQYFGPGTRLLVL.

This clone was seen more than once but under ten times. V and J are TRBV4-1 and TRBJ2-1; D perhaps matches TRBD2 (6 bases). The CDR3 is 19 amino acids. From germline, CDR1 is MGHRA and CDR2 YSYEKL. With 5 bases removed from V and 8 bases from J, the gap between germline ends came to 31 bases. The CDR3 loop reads CASSRPPLRSGVGSDEQFF. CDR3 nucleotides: TGCGCCAGCAGCAGGCCTCCTCTTCGTTCGGGGGTGGGCTCTGATGAGCAGTTCTTC.

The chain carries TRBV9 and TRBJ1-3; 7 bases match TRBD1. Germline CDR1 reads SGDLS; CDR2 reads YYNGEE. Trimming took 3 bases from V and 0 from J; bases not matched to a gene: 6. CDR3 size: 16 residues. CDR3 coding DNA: TGTGCCAGCAGCGCAACGACAGGGAACTCTGGAAACACCATATATTTT. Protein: CASSATTGNSGNTIYF.